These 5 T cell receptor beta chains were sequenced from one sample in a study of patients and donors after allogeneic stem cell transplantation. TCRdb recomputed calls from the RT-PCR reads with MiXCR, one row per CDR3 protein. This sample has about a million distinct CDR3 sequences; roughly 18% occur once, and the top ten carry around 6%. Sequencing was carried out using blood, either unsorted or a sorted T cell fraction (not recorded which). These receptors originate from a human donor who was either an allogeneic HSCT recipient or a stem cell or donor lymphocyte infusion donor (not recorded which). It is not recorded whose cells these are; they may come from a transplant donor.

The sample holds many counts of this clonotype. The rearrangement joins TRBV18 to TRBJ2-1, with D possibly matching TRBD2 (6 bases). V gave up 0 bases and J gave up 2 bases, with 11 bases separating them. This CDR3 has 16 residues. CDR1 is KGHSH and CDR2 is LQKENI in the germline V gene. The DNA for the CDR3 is TGTGCCAGCTCACCACCGGGGGGAAATCCCTACAATGAGCAGTTCTTC. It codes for CASSPPGGNPYNEQFF.

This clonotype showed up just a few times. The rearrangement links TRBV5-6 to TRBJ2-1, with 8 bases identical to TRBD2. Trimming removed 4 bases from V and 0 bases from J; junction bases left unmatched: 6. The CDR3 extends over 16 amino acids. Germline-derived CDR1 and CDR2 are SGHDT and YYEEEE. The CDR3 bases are TGTGCCAGCAGCCTGGGGGGACTAGGCTCCTACAATGAGCAGTTCTTC. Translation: CASSLGGLGSYNEQFF.

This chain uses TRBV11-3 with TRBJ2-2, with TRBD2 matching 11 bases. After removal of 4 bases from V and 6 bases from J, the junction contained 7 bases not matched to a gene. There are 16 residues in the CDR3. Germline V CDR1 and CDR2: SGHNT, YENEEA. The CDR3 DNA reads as TGTGCCAGCAGCTCAACTAGCGGGAGAAGGGCCGGGGAGCTGTTTTTT. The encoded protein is CASSSTSGRRAGELFF.

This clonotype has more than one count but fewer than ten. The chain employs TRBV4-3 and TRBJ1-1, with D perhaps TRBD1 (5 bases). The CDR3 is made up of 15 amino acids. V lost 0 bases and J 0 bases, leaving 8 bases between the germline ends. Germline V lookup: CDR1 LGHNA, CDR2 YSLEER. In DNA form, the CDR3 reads TGCGCCAGCAGCCAAGAGGAGGGGTTGAACACTGAAGCTTTCTTT. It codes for CASSQEEGLNTEAFF.

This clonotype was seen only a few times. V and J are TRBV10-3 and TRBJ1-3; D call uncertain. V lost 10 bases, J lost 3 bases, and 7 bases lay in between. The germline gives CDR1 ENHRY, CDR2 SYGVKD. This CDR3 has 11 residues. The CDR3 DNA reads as TGTGCCACCACAGTTGGAAACACCATATATTTT. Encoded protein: CATTVGNTIYF.